The present entry profiles one T cell receptor (beta chain) with its context. This entry is derived from a study of blood T cell repertoires in COVID-19. Study information: COVID-19 samples collected from the United States, Italy and Spain covered acute and convalescent phases.

Source study methods: Amplification from reference gene primers served as the basis for estimated nucleated cell counts. Data came from immunoSEQ multiplex PCR; TCRdb stores just in-frame clones and leaves some out. V and J calls and clone size are copied from that table; D and trimming were computed from the DNA. Seen here are about 82,000 clones, about four fifths observed once, and the top ten hold about 45%. The sequence was obtained from a man aged 80 or over with acute or convalescent COVID-19. Sequenced sample: peripheral blood.

The CDR3 bases are TGTGCCAGCAGCTTACAAGGGGTGACTGAAGCTTTCTTT. Protein sequence: CASSLQGVTEAFF. V gene TRBV11-2 combines with J gene TRBJ1-1; weak D call: TRBD1 (5 bases). The CDR3 totals 13 residues. V lost 2 bases, J lost 5 bases, and 9 bases lay in between. Per the germline V gene, CDR1 is SGHAT and CDR2 is FQNNGV.